These 30 T cell receptor beta chains share one sample of origin, sequenced in a study of cytomegalovirus exposure and HLA in healthy donors. The PCR was carried out with 60 Vbeta primers and 13 Jbeta primers. Assay used: immunoSEQ multiplex PCR; TCRdb lists only in-frame clones, some missing. This repertoire shows 180,000 or so clones, 80% found once; its top ten account for around 1.4%. The sequencing input was PBMCs. These receptors all stem from a girl aged 5 to 17 in good health and CMV-seropositive.

CDR3 in DNA: TGTGCCACCAGCAGAGGGACTAGCTTTTCCTACGAGCAGTACTTC. Encoded protein: CATSRGTSFSYEQYF. The V call is TRBV15, the J call TRBJ2-7; 8 bases align to TRBD2. With 1 base clipped from V and 1 base from J, the junction kept 3 bases outside the gene matches. The CDR3 loop spans 15 amino acids. The germline V gene encodes CDR1 LNHNV and CDR2 YYDKDF (reference sequence). The whole variable domain, filled in from reference TRBV15 and TRBJ2-7, reads DAMVIQNPRYQVTQFGKPVTLSCSQTLNHNVMYWYQQKSSQAPKLLFHYYDKDFNNEADTPDNFQSRRPNTSFCFLDIRSPGLGDTAMYLCATSRGTSFSYEQYFGPGTRLTVT.

This clone was seen more than once but under ten times. The V call is TRBV5-1, the J call TRBJ1-1, with D tentatively TRBD1 (6 bases). V shed 1 base and J shed 2 bases, with 9 bases lying between them. The CDR3 loop spans 14 amino acids. Germline V gene data show CDR1 as SGHRS and CDR2 as YFSETQ. CDR3 sequence: CASSLPGVNTEAFF. The CDR3, as DNA: TGCGCCAGCAGCTTGCCAGGGGTAAACACTGAAGCTTTCTTT.

V is TRBV19 and J is TRBJ1-5; TRBD1 agrees at 8 bases. Germline CDR1 and CDR2: LNHDA and SQIVND (reference sequence). After removal of 1 base from V and 9 bases from J, the junction contained 5 bases not matched to a gene. The CDR3 is 14 amino acids. The CDR3 nucleotides read TGTGCCAGTAGTATAGGGACAGGGAGCGGGCCCCAGCATTTT. This sequence encodes CASSIGTGSGPQHF.

In this sample, this clone turned up once. This chain uses TRBV4-2 with TRBJ2-3; TRBD2 agrees at 8 bases. The trim removed 0 bases at V and 2 bases at J, leaving 7 bases unmatched. CDR1 and CDR2 from the germline V gene are LGHNA and YNFKEQ. The CDR3 is 17 amino acids. CDR3 sequence: CASSQEGTSGTTDTQYF. CDR3 DNA sequence: TGTGCCAGCAGCCAAGAGGGAACTAGCGGCACCACAGATACGCAGTATTTT.

The rearrangement joins TRBV10-2 to TRBJ1-1; 11 bases are a match to TRBD1. The CDR3 contains 15 residues. Germline V gene data show CDR1 as WSHSY and CDR2 as SAAADI. Unmatched junction bases numbered 4, after V lost 6 bases and J lost 1 base. CDR3 in DNA: TGCGCCAGCAGGCCCGGACAGGGGGCGAACACTGAAGCTTTCTTT. This sequence encodes CASRPGQGANTEAFF.

The chain joins TRBV18 to TRBJ1-6; D might be TRBD1 (5 bases). CDR1 is KGHSH and CDR2 is LQKENI in the germline V gene. V was cut by 6 bases and J by 6 bases, with 15 bases left in between. The CDR3 runs to 15 residues. The CDR3 spells CASSPVIGGNSPLHF. CDR3 nucleotides: TGTGCCAGCTCCCCGGTGATCGGGGGTAATTCACCCCTCCACTTT.

V and J are TRBV7-8 and TRBJ1-4; D might be TRBD1 (6 bases). Per germline, CDR1 SGHVS and CDR2 FQNEAQ. The CDR3 runs 13 residues. V was shortened by 6 bases and J by 8 bases, with 13 bases between the two germline ends. DNA for the CDR3: TGTGCCAGCAGGCCAGGGGCCTGGGAAAAACTGTTTTTT. Its protein is CASRPGAWEKLFF.

This rearrangement joins TRBV5-1 to TRBJ1-3; D is unclear. This CDR3 is 14 amino acids long. Trimming took 0 bases from V and 4 from J, leaving 8 bases between them. Germline V gene lookup returns CDR1 SGHRS and CDR2 YFSETQ. The CDR3 sequence: CASSLAVSGNTIYF. Here the CDR3 DNA reads TGCGCCAGCAGCTTGGCTGTATCCGGAAACACCATATATTTT.

The rearrangement uses TRBV27 and TRBJ2-7; 7 bases are shared with TRBD1. The CDR3 runs to 12 residues. Germline CDR1 reads MNHEY; CDR2 reads SMNVEV (reference sequence). J was trimmed by 5 bases and V by 6 bases; bases with no gene match: 4. CDR3 amino acids: CASRDRINEQYF. The CDR3 DNA reads TGTGCCAGCAGGGACAGGATTAACGAGCAGTACTTC.

The genes are TRBV2 and TRBJ2-5, with TRBD2 matching over 10 bases. CDR3 length equals 17 residues. V lost 6 bases and J lost 3; bases outside the gene matches: 13. Germline CDR1 reads SNHLY; CDR2 reads FYNNEI. CDR3: CASSLRLAGLAEETQYF. DNA for the CDR3: TGTGCCAGCAGCCTAAGACTAGCGGGTCTAGCCGAAGAGACCCAGTACTTC. Supplemented by reference TRBV2 and TRBJ2-5, the full variable domain reads EPEVTQTPSHQVTQMGQEVILRCVPISNHLYFYWYRQILGQKVEFLVSFYNNEISEKSEIFDDQFSVERPDGSNFTLKIRSTKLEDSAMYFCASSLRLAGLAEETQYFGPGTRLLVL.

The genes are TRBV5-1 and TRBJ2-2; 14 positions agree with TRBD2. The length of the CDR3 is 17 residues. V dropped 0 bases and J dropped 4; count of bases not matched to a gene: 2. Germline CDR1 is SGHRS and CDR2 is YFSETQ. DNA of the CDR3: TGCGCCAGCAGCTTGGCCGGGACTAGCGGGAGCACCGGGGAGCTGTTTTTT. Protein product: CASSLAGTSGSTGELFF.

The chain employs TRBV19 and TRBJ1-2; D is perhaps TRBD1 (5 bases). There are 14 residues in the CDR3. V was clipped by 11 bases and J by 0 bases, with 16 bases between them. CDR1 is LNHDA, CDR2 SQIVND, per germline (reference sequence). The CDR3 protein is CAPYRGCTNYGYTF. The CDR3, as DNA: TGTGCCCCATATCGGGGGTGCACTAACTATGGCTACACCTTC. The full variable domain, rest sourced from reference TRBV19 and TRBJ1-2, is DGGITQSPKYLFRKEGQNVTLSCEQNLNHDAMYWYRQDPGQGLRLIYYSQIVNDFQKGDIAEGYSVSREKKESFPLTVTSAQKNPTAFYLCAPYRGCTNYGYTFGSGTRLTVV.

The chain employs TRBV5-1 and TRBJ1-2; D call uncertain. Trimming took off 5 bases at V and 0 bases at J, with 14 bases between the two ends. In germline, CDR1 is SGHRS, CDR2 YFSETQ. This CDR3 has 15 amino acids. CDR3 sequence reads: CASSPNRISNYGYTF. The DNA for the CDR3 is TGCGCCAGCAGTCCTAACAGAATTTCTAACTATGGCTACACCTTC.

This clone was recorded a few times. The gene calls are TRBV11-2 and TRBJ1-3; a weak D match, TRBD1 (6 bases). This CDR3 has 14 residues. V lost 7 bases and J 0 bases, leaving 10 bases between the germline ends. Looked up from germline, CDR1 is SGHAT and CDR2 is FQNNGV. The CDR3 DNA is TGTGCCAGCATTAGGGGGGGCTCTGGAAACACCATATATTTT. This encodes CASIRGGSGNTIYF.

The chain carries TRBV7-9 and TRBJ2-7; perhaps TRBD2 as D (6 bases). Germline values: CDR1 SEHNR, CDR2 FQNEAQ (reference sequence). CDR3 length: 14 residues. V was clipped by 1 base and J by 0 bases, with 7 bases between them. The CDR3 loop is CASSLGGVSYEQYF. Here the CDR3 DNA reads TGTGCCAGCAGCTTAGGGGGGGTCTCCTACGAGCAGTACTTC.

On this clone: Other DNA sequences of this sample code for an identical CDR3. The chain combines TRBV4-1 with TRBJ2-3, with D maybe TRBD2 (5 bases). From germline, CDR1 is MGHRA and CDR2 YSYEKL. The germline V and J ends were trimmed by 5 bases and 13 bases, with 22 bases remaining between them. This CDR3 has 14 amino acids. The CDR3 DNA reads TGCGCCAGCAGCGAGGAACCCAGTCGGCTAGCAGAGTATTTT. Amino acids: CASSEEPSRLAEYF.

The chain couples TRBV10-1 to TRBJ2-4; 14 nucleotides line up with TRBD2. With V trimmed by 8 bases and J by 0 bases, 6 bases remained unmatched. The germline V gene has CDR1 WNHNN and CDR2 SYGVQD (reference sequence). The CDR3 runs to 17 residues. The CDR3 protein is CASQTSGREIAKNIQYF. The CDR3 region has the DNA TGCGCCAGCCAGACTAGCGGGAGGGAAATAGCCAAAAACATTCAGTACTTC.

The CDR3 spells CASSGVLRNLLTGELFF. For the CDR3, the DNA is TGTGCCAGCAGCGGAGTACTAAGGAATCTGCTCACCGGGGAGCTGTTTTTT. The chain employs TRBV7-6 and TRBJ2-2; D unclear. V dropped 5 bases and J dropped 4 bases, with 20 bases sitting between them. CDR1 is SGHVS, CDR2 FNYEAQ, per germline. The CDR3 sequence is 17 residues long.

The chain carries TRBV6-5 and TRBJ1-1; TRBD1 aligns across 7 bases. The V gene's germline CDR1 is MNHEY and CDR2 SVGAGI. With 0 bases clipped from V and 3 bases from J, the junction kept 4 bases outside the gene matches. The CDR3 extends over 15 amino acids. The CDR3 DNA reads as TGTGCCAGCAGTTACTCGATAACAGGGGACACTGAAGCTTTCTTT. This codes for CASSYSITGDTEAFF.

The chain carries TRBV5-1 and TRBJ2-5; a weak D match, TRBD2 (5 bases). The CDR3 is 15 residues long. Germline assignment: CDR1 SGHRS and CDR2 YFSETQ. Trimming removed 1 base at V and 1 base at J, with 11 bases between. The CDR3 reads CASSLTLAFQETQYF. CDR3 sequence (DNA): TGCGCCAGCAGCTTGACTTTAGCGTTCCAAGAGACCCAGTACTTC.

The J gene is TRBJ1-5, the V gene TRBV4-1; D is unresolved. The V end was cut by 3 bases, the J end by 0 bases, with 15 bases between. Per germline, CDR1 MGHRA and CDR2 YSYEKL. This CDR3 contains 17 residues. The CDR3 sequence is CASSHTDGEYSNQPQHF. DNA for the CDR3: TGCGCCAGCAGCCATACCGACGGGGAATATAGCAATCAGCCCCAGCATTTT.

The chain uses TRBV4-1 and TRBJ1-5, with a possible D match to TRBD1 (6 bases). Trimming took 2 bases from V and 2 from J, leaving 7 bases between them. The CDR3 sequence is 14 residues long. Germline CDR1 and CDR2: MGHRA and YSYEKL. The CDR3 reads CASSQWGRNQPQHF. In nucleotides, the CDR3 is TGCGCCAGCAGCCAATGGGGGCGCAATCAGCCCCAGCATTTT.

The V call is TRBV7-2, the J call TRBJ2-7, with unresolved D. V dropped 1 base and J dropped 4 bases, with 11 bases sitting between them. The CDR3 has 14 amino acids. The germline gives CDR1 SGHTA, CDR2 FQGNSA. The CDR3 nucleotides read TGTGCCAGCAGCTTAGACTCGGCAGGATACGAGCAGTACTTC. It is translated as CASSLDSAGYEQYF.

The chain employs TRBV21-1 and TRBJ1-5; no DNA check was done on the table's D call, TRBD1. TRBV21-1 counts as a pseudogene. This CDR3 region has 16 residues. CDR3 coding DNA: TGTGCCAGCAGCAGGGCCCGGACAGAGGGGAACCAGCCCCAGCATTTT. It yields the protein CASSRARTEGNQPQHF.

The chain carries TRBV6-4 and TRBJ2-3, with 9 bases identical to TRBD2. Germline lookup yields CDR1 MRHNA and CDR2 SNTAGT. This CDR3 comprises 17 residues. Germline trimming cut 5 bases from V and 3 bases from J; bases unmatched to any gene: 12. DNA for the CDR3: TGTGCCAGCAGTCCTACTTGGGCGGGAGGGCCGACAGATACGCAGTATTTT. It encodes CASSPTWAGGPTDTQYF.

The rearrangement joins TRBV11-2 to TRBJ2-7, with 10 bases matching TRBD1. The germline CDR1 and CDR2 sequences are SGHAT and FQNNGV. The ends lost 5 bases at V and 9 bases at J; junction bases unmatched: 7. The CDR3 has 13 amino acids. The CDR3 nucleotides read TGTGCCAGCAGCGACGGACAGGGGGTCGGGCAGTACTTC. This translates into CASSDGQGVGQYF.

V usage is TRBV7-3 and J usage is TRBJ2-2; 9 nucleotides agree with TRBD2. The CDR3 consists of 19 residues. J was trimmed by 0 bases and V by 0 bases; bases with no gene match: 8. CDR1 and CDR2 (germline): SGHTA, FQGTGA. DNA of the CDR3: TGTGCCAGCAGCTTAACACCTAGCGGGGATTCTACGAACACCGGGGAGCTGTTTTTT. Protein: CASSLTPSGDSTNTGELFF.

The chain carries TRBV5-4 and TRBJ2-7, with D maybe TRBD2 (5 bases). The CDR3 loop spans 14 amino acids. Germline lookup yields CDR1 SGHNT and CDR2 YYREEE (reference sequence). Trimming shortened V by 3 bases and J by 2 bases, and 12 bases separated the two germline ends. For the CDR3, the DNA is TGTGCCAGCAGCTCCGGACTGAGAACCTACGAGCAGTACTTC. Its protein is CASSSGLRTYEQYF.

The rearrangement uses TRBV27 and TRBJ2-7; 7 bases agree with TRBD2. Trimming cost V 3 bases and J 4 bases; bases outside gene matches: 6. The CDR3 spans 14 residues. Germline V gene data show CDR1 as MNHEY and CDR2 as SMNVEV (reference sequence). This CDR3 is CASSFRGDTYEQYF. The CDR3 nucleotides read TGTGCCAGCAGTTTCCGGGGGGATACATACGAGCAGTACTTC.

This chain links TRBV2 with TRBJ2-1; 12 bases are shared with TRBD2. The CDR3 is 14 residues long. Trimming cost V 8 bases and J 8 bases; bases outside gene matches: 7. Germline V gene lookup returns CDR1 SNHLY and CDR2 FYNNEI. The DNA of the CDR3 is TGTGCCAGCTTCTTGCTAGCGGGGGGGGATGAGCAGTTCTTC. Its protein is CASFLLAGGDEQFF.